A single sample gave rise to the 16 T cell receptor beta chains below, sequenced in a study of cytomegalovirus exposure and HLA in healthy donors. The study ran its PCR with 60 Vbeta and 13 Jbeta primers. The protocol was immunoSEQ multiplex PCR, while the TCRdb copy is restricted to in-frame clones and leaves out a portion. The profile shows 140,000 to 150,000 clones, over 60% of them singletons. The sequencing input was PBMCs. The receptor source for this set is a young woman in good health and CMV-seronegative.

The rearrangement uses TRBV7-9 and TRBJ2-3; 10 nucleotides align to TRBD1. Losses at the gene ends were 5 bases for V and 3 bases for J; bases not matched to a gene: 8. CDR1 SEHNR and CDR2 FQNEAQ come from the germline V gene (reference sequence). CDR3 length: 16 amino acids. CDR3 DNA sequence: TGTGCCAGCAGCCGACGGACAGGGGGAATTACAGATACGCAGTATTTT. The encoded protein is CASSRRTGGITDTQYF.

The sample holds one count of this clone. The rearrangement uses TRBV7-2 and TRBJ2-3, with TRBD2 identical over 10 bases. This CDR3 has 15 amino acids. Germline V gives CDR1 SGHTA, CDR2 FQGNSA. Trimming at V came to 1 base and at J to 4 bases, leaving 2 bases not matched to a gene. The CDR3 sequence is CASSLGLAGADTQYF. The CDR3 bases are TGTGCCAGCAGCTTAGGGCTAGCGGGAGCAGATACGCAGTATTTT.

V is TRBV29-1 and J is TRBJ1-2; 8 nucleotides align to TRBD1. CDR1 is SQVTM and CDR2 is ANQGSEA in the germline V gene. This CDR3 comprises 15 residues. V dropped 5 bases and J dropped 1; count of bases not matched to a gene: 9. CDR3 in amino acids: CSVRPGTGVNYGYTF. As DNA, the CDR3 is TGCAGCGTTCGTCCCGGGACAGGTGTTAACTATGGCTACACCTTC.

This clone was seen a few times. The chain couples TRBV7-3 to TRBJ1-5, with D unresolved. The CDR3 consists of 15 residues. Germline V gives CDR1 SGHTA, CDR2 FQGTGA. V lost 3 bases, J lost 0 bases, and 9 bases lay in between. CDR3 region: CASSLNGNSNQPQHF. The CDR3 DNA sequence: TGTGCCAGCAGCTTGAACGGGAATAGCAATCAGCCCCAGCATTTT. Based on the CDR3 plus reference TRBV7-3 and TRBJ1-5, the full variable domain is GAGVSQTPSNKVTEKGKYVELRCDPISGHTALYWYRQSLGQGPEFLIYFQGTGAADDSGLPNDRFFAVRPEGSVSTLKIQRTERGDSAVYLCASSLNGNSNQPQHFGDGTRLSIL.

The V call is TRBV27, the J call TRBJ2-7, with a weak D call TRBD1 (7 bases). Germline loops: CDR1 MNHEY, CDR2 SMNVEV (reference sequence). The CDR3 runs to 14 residues. The V end was cut by 2 bases, the J end by 3 bases, with 11 bases between. This CDR3 is CASSLTGEVYEQYV. The CDR3 coding sequence is TGTGCCAGCAGTTTAACAGGGGAGGTCTACGAGCAGTACGTC.

The rearrangement links TRBV18 to TRBJ1-5; 10 nucleotides match TRBD1. Per germline, CDR1 KGHSH and CDR2 LQKENI. This CDR3 has 18 amino acids. V lost 6 bases to trimming and J lost 3 bases; unmatched junction nucleotides: 14. CDR3 DNA sequence: TGTGCCAGCTCCCCCCGGGACAGGGGAAAGTCCTTCAATCAGCCCCAGCATTTT. It translates to CASSPRDRGKSFNQPQHF.

This clone came up a few times. The chain has TRBV5-6 and TRBJ1-1; tentative D call: TRBD1 (5 bases). Germline CDR1 and CDR2: SGHDT and YYEEEE. V lost 6 bases and J 0 bases, leaving 12 bases between the germline ends. The CDR3 is 14 residues long. The CDR3 coding sequence is TGTGCCAGCACTAGGGGAGGGATGAACACTGAAGCTTTCTTT. It codes for CASTRGGMNTEAFF.

The genes are TRBV7-9 and TRBJ2-3, with a weak D call TRBD2 (6 bases). Germline CDR1 is SEHNR and CDR2 is FQNEAQ (reference sequence). This CDR3 has 13 residues. The V end lost 4 bases, the J end lost 5 bases, and 10 bases lay between the germline ends. DNA of the CDR3: TGTGCCAGCAGCTCCCGGAGGGAAGATACGCAGTATTTT. This sequence encodes CASSSRREDTQYF.

This rearrangement joins TRBV5-1 to TRBJ2-5; D perhaps matches TRBD2 (5 bases). V was clipped by 4 bases and J by 5 bases, with 21 bases between them. The CDR3 is 16 amino acids. Germline V lookup: CDR1 SGHRS, CDR2 YFSETQ. The CDR3 here is CASSLTQRAGTETQYF. The CDR3 region has the DNA TGCGCCAGCAGCCTCACGCAGAGGGCAGGTACTGAGACCCAGTACTTC.

This clone appeared a single time. J is TRBJ2-7 and V is TRBV10-2; possible D gene TRBD2, 5 bases. The CDR3 is 10 residues long. Germline lookup yields CDR1 WSHSY and CDR2 SAAADI. V was shortened by 11 bases and J by 4 bases, with 9 bases between the two germline ends. In DNA form, the CDR3 reads TGCGCCGTACGAGGGTACGAGCAGTACTTC. Protein product: CAVRGYEQYF.

Worth noting for this clone: Distinct nucleotide sequences in the sample also encode this CDR3. J is TRBJ1-1 and V is TRBV7-9; tentatively, D is TRBD1 (5 bases). Trimming took off 3 bases at V and 2 bases at J, with 7 bases between the two ends. The CDR3 contains 13 residues. CDR1 is SEHNR, CDR2 FQNEAQ, per germline (reference sequence). This chain's CDR3 is CASSFQGNTEAFF. The CDR3 DNA follows: TGTGCCAGCAGCTTCCAGGGAAACACTGAAGCTTTCTTT.

The chain has TRBV28 and TRBJ2-5, with 9 bases that match TRBD2. Trimming removed 5 bases from V and 4 bases from J; junction bases left unmatched: 8. Germline CDR1 reads MDHEN; CDR2 reads SYDVKM. The CDR3 extends over 15 amino acids. This CDR3 reads CASSDRTSVGETQYF. The CDR3 DNA follows: TGTGCCAGCAGTGACCGGACTAGCGTGGGAGAGACCCAGTACTTC.

The chain is built from TRBV15 and TRBJ2-7, with D possibly TRBD1 on 5 matching bases. Trimming stripped 3 bases from V and 5 bases from J, with 17 bases between. The CDR3 spans 15 residues. Germline CDR1 is LNHNV and CDR2 is YYDKDF (reference sequence). CDR3 coding DNA: TGTGCCACCAGCAGGAAGATAAGGGGTATCCACGAGCAGTACGTC. Translation gives CATSRKIRGIHEQYV.

This chain joins TRBV5-1 and TRBJ2-2; 8 nucleotides align to TRBD2. The CDR3 loop spans 17 amino acids. Germline trimming cut 0 bases from V and 3 bases from J; bases unmatched to any gene: 7. Germline V gene lookup returns CDR1 SGHRS and CDR2 YFSETQ. As DNA, the CDR3 is TGCGCCAGCAGCTTGGCCCCAGCGGGGGACCACACCGGGGAGCTGTTTTTT. As protein: CASSLAPAGDHTGELFF.

This clone was seen only once. This chain joins TRBV11-3 and TRBJ2-7, with 13 bases matching TRBD2. The CDR3 is 16 amino acids. J gave up 7 bases and V 4 bases, and 10 bases lay outside the gene matches. The germline V gene has CDR1 SGHNT and CDR2 YENEEA. For the CDR3, the DNA is TGTGCCAGCAGCTCCTCTCAACTGGGACTAGCGGGAGAGCAGTACGTC. Translating it yields CASSSSQLGLAGEQYV.

This clone was seen once. Here the CDR3 reads CASSSAPGLAGAFTDTQYF. The CDR3 DNA follows: TGTGCCAGCAGTTCAGCACCGGGACTAGCGGGCGCTTTCACAGATACGCAGTATTTT. The chain carries TRBV28 and TRBJ2-3; 12 nucleotides agree with TRBD2. This CDR3 is built from 19 residues. V lost 4 bases to trimming and J lost 2 bases; unmatched junction nucleotides: 13. The germline V gene encodes CDR1 MDHEN and CDR2 SYDVKM.